These T cell receptor beta chains were read from a single sample in a study of T cells in Graves' hyperthyroidism and ophthalmopathy. TCRdb recomputed calls from the multiplex PCR reads with MiXCR, one row per CDR3 protein. The sample yields 200,000 to 300,000 distinct CDR3 sequences, 24% seen once. Sequencing input: blood. The receptors were gathered from a woman aged 40 to 55 with Graves' ophthalmopathy. Both conserved end residues are part of each CDR3. Each record gives: clone size, D gene, J gene, V gene, CDR3 DNA, CDR3 protein. The D gene is left open where the match is weak. The size field is filled for only some rows; it gives once, few, many or a size class.

many	-	TRBJ1-2	TRBV7-2	TGTGCCAGCAGCCCGCGGCGGGGACCGACCTATGGCTACACCTTC	CASSPRRGPTYGYTF
many	TRBD1	TRBJ2-2	TRBV6-5	TGTGCCAGCAGTTGGCAGGGGGCGGACACCGGGGAGCTGTTTTTT	CASSWQGADTGELFF
many	-	TRBJ2-1	TRBV7-9	TGTGCCAGCACGCCCGTGGGAAATGAGCAGTTCTTC	CASTPVGNEQFF
many	TRBD2	TRBJ2-5	TRBV7-2	TGTGCCAGCAGCTTAGCAATTGCCCCCGGGAGGGCCAGGGAGACCCAGTACTTC	CASSLAIAPGRARETQYF
many	-	TRBJ2-7	TRBV11-2	TGTGCCAGCAGCTTTATCGGGGTCTACGAGCAGTACTTC	CASSFIGVYEQYF
many	TRBD2	TRBJ2-2	TRBV12-3/TRBV12-4	TGTGCCAGCAGTCGACTAGCGGGGACATACACCGGGGAGCTGTTTTTT	CASSRLAGTYTGELFF
many	-	TRBJ2-7	TRBV4-2	TGTGCCAGCAGCTCTACCGACCGGGACTTTCCCTACGAGCAGTACTTC	CASSSTDRDFPYEQYF
many	-	TRBJ2-1	TRBV4-2	TGTGCCAGCAGCCTCCTACTAGGGGTTGAGCAGTTCTTC	CASSLLLGVEQFF
many	-	TRBJ1-2	TRBV20-1	TGCAGTGCTAGAGATTTGGCAGGGGCCTTCTATGGCTACACCTTC	CSARDLAGAFYGYTF
-	-	TRBJ2-7	TRBV6-2/TRBV6-3	TGTGCCAGCAGTTACAATCGGGGGGCAGGTGGGGACGAGCAGTACTTC	CASSYNRGAGGDEQYF
many	TRBD2	TRBJ2-6	TRBV29-1	TGCAGCGTTGATTTAGGGCGCGGGAGCCCTGGGTCTGGGGCCAACGTCCTGACTTTC	CSVDLGRGSPGSGANVLTF
-	-	TRBJ1-5	TRBV6-1	TGTGCCAGCAGGGTAAGGGACAATCAGCCCCAGCATTTT	CASRVRDNQPQHF
many	TRBD1	TRBJ2-7	TRBV2	TGTGCCAGCAGTGGGGGACAGATAACGTCCTACGAGCAGTACTTC	CASSGGQITSYEQYF
many	-	TRBJ1-2	TRBV6-5	TGTGCCAGCAGTTTCACAGGGATCTATGGCTACACCTTC	CASSFTGIYGYTF
many	-	TRBJ1-1	TRBV14	TGTGCCAGCAGCCAAGTTCGGACCACTGAAGCTTTCTTT	CASSQVRTTEAFF
-	TRBD1	TRBJ2-5	TRBV10-3	TGTGCCATCAGCTCCAGACAGGGCCCTCAAGAGACCCAGTACTTC	CAISSRQGPQETQYF
many	-	TRBJ2-2	TRBV28	TGTGCCAGCAGTTTGTGGGCCGGGGAGCTGTTTTTT	CASSLWAGELFF
many	TRBD1	TRBJ1-6	TRBV6-1	TGTGCCAGCAGCGGGGGACAGGGTAATTCACCCCTCCACTTT	CASSGGQGNSPLHF
many	-	TRBJ2-7	TRBV20-1	TGCAGTGCTAAAGACGGTTACGAGCAGTACTTC	CSAKDGYEQYF
many	-	TRBJ1-1	TRBV7-8	TGTGCCAGCAGCCAAGGGCGGGTCACTGAAGCTTTCTTT	CASSQGRVTEAFF
many	-	TRBJ1-5	TRBV2	TGTGCCAGCAGTGAAGAGCGGACGGCGGCGGGTCAGCCCCAGCATTTT	CASSEERTAAGQPQHF
many	TRBD1	TRBJ1-2	TRBV12-3/TRBV12-4	TGTGCCAGCAGTCTACCGGGACAGGGGGCCTATGGCTACACCTTC	CASSLPGQGAYGYTF
many	-	TRBJ2-7	TRBV20-1	TGCAGTGCTACTCCGGGCCCCAAGGACGAGCAGTACTTC	CSATPGPKDEQYF
-	-	TRBJ2-5	TRBV11-2	TGTGCCAGCAGCTTAGTGACATGGGTAGGAGAGACCCAGTACTTC	CASSLVTWVGETQYF
-	-	TRBJ2-2	TRBV6-1	TGTGCCAGCATCGCCACCCGGGGGCGCGGTACCGGGGAGCTGTTTTTT	CASIATRGRGTGELFF
many	-	TRBJ2-7	TRBV9	TGTGCCAGCAGCGCAGTGGACAGCTGGCCGGTCGAGCAGTACTTC	CASSAVDSWPVEQYF
many	TRBD1	TRBJ1-5	TRBV28	TGTGCCAGCAGAGCGGGACAGATTAGCAATCAGCCCCAGCATTTT	CASRAGQISNQPQHF
many	-	TRBJ1-2	TRBV29-1	TGCAGCGTTGTGGCAACAAACTATGGCTACACCTTC	CSVVATNYGYTF
many	-	TRBJ1-2	TRBV6-5	TGTGCCAGCAGTTACTCAGAGGGGTCTGGCTACACCTTC	CASSYSEGSGYTF
-	-	TRBJ1-1	TRBV6-1	TGTGCCAGCAGTACGAACGGAGCAGGGTCCACTGAAGCTTTCTTT	CASSTNGAGSTEAFF
-	-	TRBJ1-2	TRBV24-1	TGTGCCACCAGTGACTCGAACCAAGGCTACACCTTC	CATSDSNQGYTF
many	-	TRBJ1-1	TRBV7-2	TGTGCCAGCAGTCTGATCTGGAACACTGAAGCTTTCTTT	CASSLIWNTEAFF
many	-	TRBJ2-2	TRBV20-1	TGCAGTGCTACAAACACCGGGGAGCTGTTTTTT	CSATNTGELFF
-	-	TRBJ2-7	TRBV6-4	TGTGCCAGCAGTGACCTAGGTGGCCGTCCCTCCCCAAGCGAGCAGTACTTC	CASSDLGGRPSPSEQYF
many	-	TRBJ1-2	TRBV5-6	TGTGCCAGCAACGAAGGGGGGATAGACTATGGCTACACCTTC	CASNEGGIDYGYTF
few	TRBD2	TRBJ2-7	TRBV15	TGTGCCACCAGCAGGTCTCCCCCAACTAGCGGGTACTCCTACGAGCAGTACTTC	CATSRSPPTSGYSYEQYF